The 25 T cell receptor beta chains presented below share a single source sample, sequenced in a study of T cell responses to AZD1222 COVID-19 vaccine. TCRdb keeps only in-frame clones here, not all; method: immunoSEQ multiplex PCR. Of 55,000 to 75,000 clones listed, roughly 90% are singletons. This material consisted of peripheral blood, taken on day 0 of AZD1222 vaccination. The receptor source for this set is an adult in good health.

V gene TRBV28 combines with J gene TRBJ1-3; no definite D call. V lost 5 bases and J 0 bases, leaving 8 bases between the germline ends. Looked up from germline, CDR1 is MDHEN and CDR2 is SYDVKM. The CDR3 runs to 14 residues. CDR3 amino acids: CASSPSISGNTIYF. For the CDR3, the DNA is TGTGCCAGCAGTCCATCCATCTCTGGAAACACCATATATTTT.

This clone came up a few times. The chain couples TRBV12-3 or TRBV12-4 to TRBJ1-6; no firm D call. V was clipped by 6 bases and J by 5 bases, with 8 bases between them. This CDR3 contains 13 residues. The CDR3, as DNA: TGTGCCAGCAGGTTTTCTGATAATTCACCCCTCCACTTT. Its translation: CASRFSDNSPLHF.

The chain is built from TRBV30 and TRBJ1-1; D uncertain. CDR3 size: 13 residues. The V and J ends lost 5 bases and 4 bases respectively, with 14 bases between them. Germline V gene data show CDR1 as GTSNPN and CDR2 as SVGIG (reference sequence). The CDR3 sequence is CAWGSPAGTEAFF. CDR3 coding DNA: TGTGCCTGGGGGTCCCCGGCGGGCACTGAAGCTTTCTTT.

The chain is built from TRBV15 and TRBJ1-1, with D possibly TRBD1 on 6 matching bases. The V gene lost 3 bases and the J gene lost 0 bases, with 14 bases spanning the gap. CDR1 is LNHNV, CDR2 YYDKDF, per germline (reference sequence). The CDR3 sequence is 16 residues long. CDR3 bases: TGTGCCACCAGCAGCGACCCGGGACACTTGAACACTGAAGCTTTCTTT. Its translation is CATSSDPGHLNTEAFF.

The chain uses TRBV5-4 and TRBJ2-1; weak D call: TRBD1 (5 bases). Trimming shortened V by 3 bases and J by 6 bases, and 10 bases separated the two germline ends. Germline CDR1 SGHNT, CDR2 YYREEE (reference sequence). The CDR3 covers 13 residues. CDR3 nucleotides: TGTGCCAGCAGCTATCAGGGTATCAATGAGCAGTTCTTC. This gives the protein CASSYQGINEQFF.

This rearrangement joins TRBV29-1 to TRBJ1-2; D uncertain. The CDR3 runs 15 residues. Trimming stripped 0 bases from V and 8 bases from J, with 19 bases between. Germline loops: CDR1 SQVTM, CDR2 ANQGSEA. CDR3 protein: CSVEDPERGLWGYTF. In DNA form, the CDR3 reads TGCAGCGTTGAAGACCCGGAGCGGGGTCTATGGGGCTACACCTTC.

CDR3 protein: CASSPGQSISSGNTIYF. CDR3 DNA: TGTGCCAGCTCACCAGGGCAGTCCATCAGCTCTGGAAACACCATATATTTT. The chain employs TRBV18 and TRBJ1-3; D remains unclear. The CDR3 contains 17 residues. The V end lost 2 bases, the J end lost 0 bases, and 14 bases lay between the germline ends. The V gene's germline CDR1 is KGHSH and CDR2 LQKENI.

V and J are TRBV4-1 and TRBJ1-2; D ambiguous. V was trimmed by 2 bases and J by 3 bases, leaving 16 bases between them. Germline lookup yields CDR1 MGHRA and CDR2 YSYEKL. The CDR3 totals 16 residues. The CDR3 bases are TGCGCCAGCAGCCAAACCTGGGCGAAAGCGCACTATGGCTACACCTTC. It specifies CASSQTWAKAHYGYTF.

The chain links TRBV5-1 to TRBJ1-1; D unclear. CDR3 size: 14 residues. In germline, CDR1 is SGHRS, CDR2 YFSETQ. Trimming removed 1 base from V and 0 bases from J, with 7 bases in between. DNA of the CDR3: TGCGCCAGCAGCTTGCGGCCTCTGAACACTGAAGCTTTCTTT. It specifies CASSLRPLNTEAFF.

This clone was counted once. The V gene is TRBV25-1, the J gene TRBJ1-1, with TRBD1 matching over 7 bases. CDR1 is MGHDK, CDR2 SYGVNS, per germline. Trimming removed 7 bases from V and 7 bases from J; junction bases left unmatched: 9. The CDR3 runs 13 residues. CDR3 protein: CASIRGVVGEAFF. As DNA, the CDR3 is TGTGCCAGCATCAGGGGGGTAGTGGGTGAAGCTTTCTTT.

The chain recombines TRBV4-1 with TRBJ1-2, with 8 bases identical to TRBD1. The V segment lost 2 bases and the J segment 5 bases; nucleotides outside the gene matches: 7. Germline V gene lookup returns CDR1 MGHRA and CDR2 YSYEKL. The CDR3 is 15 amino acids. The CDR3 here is CASSQPGQGKYGYTF. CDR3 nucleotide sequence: TGCGCCAGCAGCCAACCCGGACAGGGAAAGTATGGCTACACCTTC.

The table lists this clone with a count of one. CDR3 in amino acids: CASSQDLERYAFF. CDR3 bases: TGTGCCAGCAGCCAAGATCTGGAGAGGTATGCTTTCTTT. J is TRBJ1-1 and V is TRBV3-1 (or the pseudogene TRBV3-2); D not certain. Germline V gene sequence: CDR1 LGHDT, CDR2 YNNKEL (reference sequence). There are 13 residues in the CDR3. The ends were cut back, 0 bases at V and 11 bases at J, with 13 bases in the middle.

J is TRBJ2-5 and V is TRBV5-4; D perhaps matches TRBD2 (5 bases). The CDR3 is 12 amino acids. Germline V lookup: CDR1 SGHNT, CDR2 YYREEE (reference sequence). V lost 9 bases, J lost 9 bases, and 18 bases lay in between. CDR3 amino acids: CATRTGSLAQYF. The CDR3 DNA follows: TGTGCCACCCGGACTGGATCTCTGGCCCAGTACTTC.

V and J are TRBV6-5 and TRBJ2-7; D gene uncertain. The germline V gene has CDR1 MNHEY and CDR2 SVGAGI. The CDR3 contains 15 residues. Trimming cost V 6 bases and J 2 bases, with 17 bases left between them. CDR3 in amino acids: CASRRLGGPPYEQYF. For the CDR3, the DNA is TGTGCCAGCAGGAGACTGGGCGGTCCCCCCTACGAGCAGTACTTC.

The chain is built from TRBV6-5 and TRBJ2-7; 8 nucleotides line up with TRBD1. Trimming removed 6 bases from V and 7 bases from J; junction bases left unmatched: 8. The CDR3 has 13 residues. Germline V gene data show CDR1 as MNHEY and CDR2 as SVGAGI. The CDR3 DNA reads TGTGCCAGCAGAAAACAGGGGGTTCGGGAGCAGTACTTC. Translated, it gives CASRKQGVREQYF.

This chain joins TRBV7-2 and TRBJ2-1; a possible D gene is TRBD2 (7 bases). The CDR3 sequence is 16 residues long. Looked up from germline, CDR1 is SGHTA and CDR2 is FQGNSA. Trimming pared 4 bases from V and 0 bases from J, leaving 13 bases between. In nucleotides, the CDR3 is TGTGCCAGCAGCTCTGCTGGGGGGGCCTCCTACAATGAGCAGTTCTTC. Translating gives CASSSAGGASYNEQFF. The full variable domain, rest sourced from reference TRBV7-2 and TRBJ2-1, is GAGVSQSPSNKVTEKGKDVELRCDPISGHTALYWYRQSLGQGLEFLIYFQGNSAPDKSGLPSDRFSAERTGGSVSTLTIQRTQQEDSAVYLCASSSAGGASYNEQFFGPGTRLTVL.

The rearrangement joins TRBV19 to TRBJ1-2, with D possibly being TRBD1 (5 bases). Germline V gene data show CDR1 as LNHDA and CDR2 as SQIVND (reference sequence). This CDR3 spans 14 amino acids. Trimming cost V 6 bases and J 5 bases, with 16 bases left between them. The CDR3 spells CASSPSGAPYGYTF. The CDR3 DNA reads TGTGCCAGTAGCCCCTCCGGGGCCCCTTATGGCTACACCTTC.

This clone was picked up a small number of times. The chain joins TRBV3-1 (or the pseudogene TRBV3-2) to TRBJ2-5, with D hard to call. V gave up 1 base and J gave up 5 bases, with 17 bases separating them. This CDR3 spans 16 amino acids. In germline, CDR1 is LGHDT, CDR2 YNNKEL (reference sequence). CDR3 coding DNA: TGTGCCAGCAGCCAAGCAAAAGCGTACTCTAGGGAGACCCAGTACTTC. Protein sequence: CASSQAKAYSRETQYF.

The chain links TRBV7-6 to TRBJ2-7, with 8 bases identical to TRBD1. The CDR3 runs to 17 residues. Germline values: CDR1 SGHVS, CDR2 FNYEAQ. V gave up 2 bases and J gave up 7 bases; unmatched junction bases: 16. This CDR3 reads CASSLSGGQVPMGEQYF. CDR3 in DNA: TGTGCCAGCAGCTTATCTGGGGGACAGGTCCCCATGGGGGAGCAGTACTTC. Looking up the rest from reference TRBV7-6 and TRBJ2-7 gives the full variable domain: GAGVSQSPRYKVTKRGQDVALRCDPISGHVSLYWYRQALGQGPEFLTYFNYEAQQDKSGLPNDRFSAERPEGSISTLTIQRTEQRDSAMYRCASSLSGGQVPMGEQYFGPGTRLTVT.

The CDR3 bases are TGTGCCAGCAGCGTAGATCCGGACTATGGCTACACCTTC. Protein sequence: CASSVDPDYGYTF. V is TRBV9 and J is TRBJ1-2; D gene ambiguous. The V end lost 0 bases, the J end lost 3 bases, and 6 bases lay between the germline ends. The germline V gene encodes CDR1 SGDLS and CDR2 YYNGEE. This CDR3 region has 13 residues.

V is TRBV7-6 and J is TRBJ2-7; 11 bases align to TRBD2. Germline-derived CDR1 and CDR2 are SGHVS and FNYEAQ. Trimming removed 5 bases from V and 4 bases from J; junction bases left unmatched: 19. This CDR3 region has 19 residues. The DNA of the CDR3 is TGTGCCAGCAGCCCCGACAGGGGTATAGCGGGGGGGCCGAATTACGAGCAGTACTTC. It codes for CASSPDRGIAGGPNYEQYF.

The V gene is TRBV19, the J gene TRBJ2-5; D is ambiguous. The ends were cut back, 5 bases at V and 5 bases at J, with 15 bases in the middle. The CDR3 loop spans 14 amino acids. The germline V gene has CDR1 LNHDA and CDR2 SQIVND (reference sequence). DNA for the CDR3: TGTGCCAGTAGTCCTCAAGGAGTCATGGAGACCCAGTACTTC. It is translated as CASSPQGVMETQYF.

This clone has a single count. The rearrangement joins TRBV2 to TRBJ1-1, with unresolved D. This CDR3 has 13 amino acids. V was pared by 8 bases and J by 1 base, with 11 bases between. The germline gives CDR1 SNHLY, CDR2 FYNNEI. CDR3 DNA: TGTGCCAGCGGGTGGATGGGGAACACTGAAGCTTTCTTT. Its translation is CASGWMGNTEAFF. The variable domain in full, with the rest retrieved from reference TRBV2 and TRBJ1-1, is EPEVTQTPSHQVTQMGQEVILRCVPISNHLYFYWYRQILGQKVEFLVSFYNNEISEKSEIFDDQFSVERPDGSNFTLKIRSTKLEDSAMYFCASGWMGNTEAFFGQGTRLTVV.

The CDR3 coding sequence is TGTGCTAGTGCCCCGTTACAGGGTGGCAATCAGCCCCAGCATTTT. The encoded protein is CASAPLQGGNQPQHF. V is TRBV12-5 and J is TRBJ1-5, with D perhaps TRBD1 (6 bases). This CDR3 has 15 amino acids. Trimming shortened V by 7 bases and J by 2 bases, and 15 bases separated the two germline ends. Per the germline V gene, CDR1 is LGHNT and CDR2 is FRNRAP.

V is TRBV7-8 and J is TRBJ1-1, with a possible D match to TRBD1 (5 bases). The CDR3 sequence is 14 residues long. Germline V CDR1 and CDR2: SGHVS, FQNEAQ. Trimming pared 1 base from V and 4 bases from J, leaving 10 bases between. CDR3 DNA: TGTGCCAGCAGCTTAGGGGGCGCAAGCACTGAAGCTTTCTTT. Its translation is CASSLGGASTEAFF. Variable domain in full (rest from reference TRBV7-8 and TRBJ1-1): GAGVSQSPRYKVAKRGQDVALRCDPISGHVSLFWYQQALGQGPEFLTYFQNEAQLDKSGLPSDRFFAERPEGSVSTLKIQRTQQEDSAVYLCASSLGGASTEAFFGQGTRLTVV.